The rows below give T cell receptor beta chains drawn from one sample of a study of blood T cells in healthy people across ages. MiXCR was run by TCRdb on the 5' RACE reads, yielding one entry per CDR3 protein. This sample has approximately 880,000 distinct CDR3 sequences, with under 50% found just once. The sequenced sample was blood. The receptors come from a man aged 25 to 40 in good health. Each CDR3 is given with its conserved first and last residue. The D gene is left open where the match is weak. For some rows the clone size is stated as once, few or many, or as a class when expanded; others skip it.

J gene | clone size | D gene | V gene | CDR3 protein | CDR3 DNA
TRBJ2-5 | NA | NA | TRBV11-2 | CASSLVQYQETQYF | TGTGCCAGCAGCTTAGTTCAGTACCAAGAGACCCAGTACTTC
TRBJ2-1 | NA | NA | TRBV7-2 | CASSPGHYNEQFF | TGTGCCAGCAGCCCCGGACATTACAATGAGCAGTTCTTC
TRBJ2-1 | NA | TRBD2 | TRBV29-1 | CSVPPGGGYNEQFF | TGCAGCGTTCCCCCGGGAGGGGGCTACAATGAGCAGTTCTTC
TRBJ2-7 | NA | NA | TRBV5-4 | CASSLATGNYEQYF | TGTGCCAGCAGCTTGGCTACAGGGAACTACGAGCAGTACTTC
TRBJ2-7 | NA | NA | TRBV29-1 | CSVEWNSYEQYF | TGCAGCGTTGAGTGGAACTCCTACGAGCAGTACTTC
TRBJ1-6 | few | NA | TRBV27 | CASSLRPQSYNSPLHF | TGTGCCAGCAGTTTACGGCCTCAGAGTTATAATTCACCCCTCCACTTT
TRBJ2-7 | NA | NA | TRBV6-5 | CASSYGFGGTYEQYF | TGTGCCAGCAGTTACGGATTCGGGGGCACCTACGAGCAGTACTTC
TRBJ2-7 | once | NA | TRBV5-1 | CASSAGVTSYEQYF | TGCGCCAGCAGCGCCGGTGTTACCTCCTACGAGCAGTACTTC
TRBJ2-1 | few | NA | TRBV5-8 | CASSYDRDNEQFF | TGTGCCAGCAGCTATGACCGGGACAATGAGCAGTTCTTC
TRBJ1-5 | few | TRBD1 | TRBV12-3/TRBV12-4 | CASSPGTGYSNQPQHF | TGTGCCAGCAGTCCCGGGACAGGATATAGCAATCAGCCCCAGCATTTT
TRBJ1-2 | few | TRBD1 | TRBV6-6 | CASSSEDRVKGYTF | TGTGCCAGCAGTTCCGAAGACAGGGTCAAGGGCTACACCTTC
TRBJ2-4 | NA | NA | TRBV7-2 | CASSPGTDLAKNIQYF | TGTGCCAGCAGCCCCGGGACGGATCTAGCCAAAAACATTCAGTACTTC
TRBJ2-2 | few | NA | TRBV29-1 | CSVTGSLLNTGELFF | TGCAGCGTTACCGGGTCCCTCCTAAACACCGGGGAGCTGTTTTTT
TRBJ1-4 | NA | TRBD1 | TRBV28 | CASSLYRGRTNEKLFF | TGTGCCAGCAGTTTATACAGGGGGAGAACTAATGAAAAACTGTTTTTT
TRBJ2-1 | NA | TRBD2 | TRBV12-3/TRBV12-4 | CASSPGGAREGNQFF | TGTGCCAGCAGTCCCGGAGGCGCGCGGGAGGGCAACCAGTTCTTC
TRBJ2-7 | NA | NA | TRBV10-3 | CAISEGPSRGYEQYF | TGTGCCATCAGTGAAGGCCCTAGCAGAGGCTACGAGCAGTACTTC
TRBJ1-2 | few | NA | TRBV20-1 | CSASALYGYTF | TGCAGTGCTAGCGCTCTTTATGGCTACACCTTC
TRBJ1-2 | NA | TRBD1 | TRBV5-1 | CASSWTGAPSYGYTF | TGCGCCAGCAGCTGGACAGGGGCTCCTTCCTATGGCTACACCTTC
TRBJ2-6 | NA | NA | TRBV28 | CASTEVTGANVLTF | TGTGCCAGCACCGAGGTCACCGGGGCCAACGTCCTGACTTTC
TRBJ2-7 | NA | TRBD2 | TRBV7-2 | CASSSVAGGREQYF | TGTGCCAGCAGCTCTGTAGCGGGGGGGAGGGAGCAGTACTTC
TRBJ2-5 | NA | TRBD2 | TRBV3-1 | CASSRGLEQETQYF | TGTGCCAGCAGCCGCGGACTAGAACAAGAGACCCAGTACTTC
TRBJ2-2 | NA | NA | TRBV4-1 | CASSQNRALNTGELFF | TGCGCCAGCAGCCAAAACAGGGCCTTGAACACCGGGGAGCTGTTTTTT
TRBJ2-5 | NA | NA | TRBV7-2 | CASSFNGGSGETQYF | TGTGCCAGCAGCTTCAACGGTGGTTCGGGAGAGACCCAGTACTTC
TRBJ1-4 | NA | NA | TRBV4-3 | CASSQAGLEGEKLFF | TGCGCCAGCAGCCAAGCGGGCCTCGAGGGTGAAAAACTGTTTTTT
TRBJ1-1 | NA | NA | TRBV7-9 | CASTRVDEPNTEAFF | TGTGCCAGCACCAGAGTGGACGAACCGAACACTGAAGCTTTCTTT
TRBJ2-1 | NA | TRBD1 | TRBV5-1 | CASSGTGIGSSSYNEQFF | TGCGCCAGCAGCGGGACAGGGATTGGTTCGAGCTCCTACAATGAGCAGTTCTTC
TRBJ2-1 | NA | TRBD2 | TRBV20-1 | CTARAELAGGYYNEQFF | TGCACTGCTAGAGCCGAACTAGCGGGGGGATACTACAATGAGCAGTTCTTC
TRBJ2-7 | few | NA | TRBV3-1 | CASSRGTGTIYEQYF | TGTGCCAGCAGCCGAGGAACCGGGACCATATACGAGCAGTACTTC
TRBJ2-3 | many | NA | TRBV7-2 | CASSPAGLLSTDTQYF | TGTGCCAGCAGCCCCGCCGGACTCCTCAGCACAGATACGCAGTATTTT
TRBJ1-2 | NA | NA | TRBV4-1 | CASSQDETANYGYTF | TGCGCCAGCAGCCAAGATGAAACAGCCAACTATGGCTACACCTTC
TRBJ2-7 | NA | NA | TRBV9 | CASSASSGTYLYEQYF | TGTGCCAGCAGCGCGTCCTCCGGGACATACCTCTACGAGCAGTACTTC
TRBJ2-7 | NA | TRBD1 | TRBV29-1 | CSVPGQTYEQYF | TGCAGCGTACCGGGACAGACCTACGAGCAGTACTTC
TRBJ1-6 | NA | NA | TRBV6-5 | CASSYRGNRHMGSPLHF | TGTGCCAGCAGTTACCGGGGGAACCGGCATATGGGCTCACCCCTCCACTTT
TRBJ1-5 | NA | NA | TRBV5-1 | CASSRVGGQPQHF | TGCGCCAGCAGCCGGGTGGGGGGTCAGCCCCAGCATTTT
TRBJ1-2 | NA | NA | TRBV2 | CASGEDRPNYGYTF | TGTGCCAGCGGGGAGGACCGTCCTAACTATGGCTACACCTTC
TRBJ1-1 | NA | NA | TRBV7-2 | CASGPWGYTEAFF | TGTGCCAGCGGTCCCTGGGGGTACACTGAAGCTTTCTTT
TRBJ2-3 | NA | TRBD2 | TRBV5-1 | CASSLGAGGKDTQYF | TGCGCCAGCAGCTTGGGGGCGGGGGGCAAGGATACGCAGTATTTT
TRBJ1-5 | few | TRBD1 | TRBV29-1 | CSAGTDYQPQHF | TGCAGCGCCGGGACAGATTATCAGCCCCAGCATTTT
TRBJ2-5 | few | NA | TRBV7-2 | CASSPTGLIKETQYF | TGTGCCAGCAGTCCGACAGGTCTCATTAAAGAGACCCAGTACTTC
TRBJ2-7 | many | NA | TRBV29-1 | CSVVRRGSYEQYF | TGCAGCGTTGTAAGGCGGGGCTCCTACGAGCAGTACTTC